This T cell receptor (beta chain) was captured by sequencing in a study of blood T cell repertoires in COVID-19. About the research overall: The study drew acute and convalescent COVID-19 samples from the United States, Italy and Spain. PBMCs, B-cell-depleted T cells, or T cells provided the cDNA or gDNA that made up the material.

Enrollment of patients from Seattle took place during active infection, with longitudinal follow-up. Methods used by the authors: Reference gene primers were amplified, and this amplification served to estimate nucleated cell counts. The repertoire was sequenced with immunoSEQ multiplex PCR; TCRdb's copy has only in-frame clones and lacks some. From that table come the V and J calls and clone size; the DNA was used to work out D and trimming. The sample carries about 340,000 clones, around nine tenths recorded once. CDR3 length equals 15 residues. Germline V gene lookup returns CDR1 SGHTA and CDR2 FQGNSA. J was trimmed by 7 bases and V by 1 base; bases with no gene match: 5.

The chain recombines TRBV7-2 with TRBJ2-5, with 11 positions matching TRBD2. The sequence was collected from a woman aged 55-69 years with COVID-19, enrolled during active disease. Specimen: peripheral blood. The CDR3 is CASSLELAGAGTQYF. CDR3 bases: TGTGCCAGCAGCTTAGAACTAGCGGGGGCCGGGACCCAGTACTTC.